This T cell receptor beta chain stems from a study of T cell repertoires in cytomegalovirus infection. Whole-study context: As its CMV epitopes, the study selected recently identified HLA-C-restricted and well-studied HLA-B-restricted targets. Based on public TCR beta signatures, there were indications of CMV infection and of a matching HLA type.

Study observations and caveats: Summed frequency of shared TCR beta families picked out CMV carriers who also had the relevant HLA. Across the ex vivo response, the dominant clonotypes were HLA-C-restricted CMV-specific TCR beta clonotypes.

CDR1 is MNHNS, CDR2 SASEGT, per germline. The CDR3 spans 15 residues. V was clipped by 4 bases and J by 3 bases; unmatched bases: 7. This clonotype was counted only a few times. What it recognizes is unknown. One entry per CDR3 protein, called by TCRdb with MiXCR from the reads. This table holds 640,000 or so distinct CDR3 sequences, approximately 33% found once. The sequencing here drew on cultured PBMCs, taken from culture after CMV antigen stimulation. V gene TRBV6-1 combines with J gene TRBJ2-7; TRBD2 aligns across 9 bases. The clonotype comes from a human donor in good health (CMV status not recorded). Some clones in this sample may be carry-over from other donors' samples. The CDR3 region is CASSVSLAGHYEQYF. For the CDR3, the DNA is TGTGCCAGCAGTGTCTCACTAGCGGGTCACTACGAGCAGTACTTC.